This T cell receptor beta chain appears in the sequencing data of a study of T cell repertoires in cytomegalovirus infection (dated by TCRdb to about 2019). As for the study more broadly: The HLA type of each donor mattered for the analysis, because public TCR beta signatures pointed to carriage of CMV infection along with the matching HLA type. Overall results and qualifications from the work: Carriers of CMV infection plus the relevant HLA type were discriminated by the cumulative frequency of public TCR beta family members in the study cohort and in an independent approximately 360-donor cohort. In the ex vivo response, HLA-C-restricted CMV-specific TCR beta clonotypes were dominant, and in two of eight donors the single most frequent clonotype came from this HLA-C-restricted group.

This sample was sequenced with an Illumina HiSeq 1500. TCRdb reran the public reads through fastp at Q25 and MiXCR, keeping productive beta chains. Rows with one shared CDR3 protein collapse into an entry with the most common genes and DNA. Across this sample there are about 110,000 distinct CDR3 sequences, with about 9.4% seen only once. The ten largest clones capture around 33% of the sample. This clonotype showed up many times. Its antigen specificity is not known. No per-base quality is available; no much larger clone lies one base away. Reading from cysteine to phenylalanine, the CDR3 counts 15 amino acids. The DNA shown is the 45-base CDR3, in frame from base 1. Reading the germline V gene gives CDR1 SGHVS and CDR2 FNYEAQ. V ends up 5 bases short and J 3 bases short, with an unmatched junction base count of 6.

Sequencing used PBMCs, sequenced either directly or after in vitro stimulation (not recorded which). The chain joins TRBV7-6 to TRBJ2-3, with TRBD1 identical over 9 junction bases. This clonotype originated in a human donor in good health (CMV status not recorded). Some clones in this sample may be carry-over from other donors' samples. Read as DNA, the sequence is TGTGCCAGCAGCACCACCGGGACAGGGACAGATACGCAGTATTTT. This gives the protein CASSTTGTGTDTQYF.